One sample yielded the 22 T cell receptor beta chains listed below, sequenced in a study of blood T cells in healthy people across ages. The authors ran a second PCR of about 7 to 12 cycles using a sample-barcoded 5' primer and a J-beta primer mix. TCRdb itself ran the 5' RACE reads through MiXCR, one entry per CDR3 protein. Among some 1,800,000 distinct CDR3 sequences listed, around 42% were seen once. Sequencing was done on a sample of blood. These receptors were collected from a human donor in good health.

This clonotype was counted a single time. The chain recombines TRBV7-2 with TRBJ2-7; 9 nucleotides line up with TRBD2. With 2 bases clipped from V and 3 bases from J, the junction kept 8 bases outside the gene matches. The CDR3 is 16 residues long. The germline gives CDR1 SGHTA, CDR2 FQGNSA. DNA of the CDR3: TGTGCCAGCAGCTTACTGGGTAGCGGGGGATACTACGAGCAGTACTTC. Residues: CASSLLGSGGYYEQYF.

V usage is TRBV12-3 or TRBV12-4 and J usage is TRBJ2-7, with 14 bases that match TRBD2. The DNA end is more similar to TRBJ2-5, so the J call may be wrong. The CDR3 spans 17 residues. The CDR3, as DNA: TGTGCCAGCAGAGGGACTAGCGGGGGCCACACGTCGGAGACCCAGTACTTC. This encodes CASRGTSGGHTSETQYF.

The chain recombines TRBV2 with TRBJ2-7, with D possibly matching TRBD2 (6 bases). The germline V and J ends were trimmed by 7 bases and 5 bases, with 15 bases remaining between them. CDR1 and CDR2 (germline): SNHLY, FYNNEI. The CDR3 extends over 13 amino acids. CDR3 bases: TGTGCCAGCACTAGGGAGGTTCAGGACGAGCAGTACTTC. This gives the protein CASTREVQDEQYF.

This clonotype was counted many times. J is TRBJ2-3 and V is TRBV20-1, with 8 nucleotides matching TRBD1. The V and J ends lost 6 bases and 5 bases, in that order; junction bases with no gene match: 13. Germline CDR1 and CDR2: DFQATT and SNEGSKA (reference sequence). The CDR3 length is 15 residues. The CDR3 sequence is CSAEDGTGVKDTQYF. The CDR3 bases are TGCAGTGCCGAGGACGGGACAGGAGTCAAAGATACGCAGTATTTT.

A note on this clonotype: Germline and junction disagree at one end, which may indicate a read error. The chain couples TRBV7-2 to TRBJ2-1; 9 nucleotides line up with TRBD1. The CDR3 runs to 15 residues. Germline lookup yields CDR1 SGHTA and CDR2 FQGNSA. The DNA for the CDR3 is TGTGCCGGCAGCTTTTCCACAGGGGGCTGGGATGAGCAGTTCTTC. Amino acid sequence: CAGSFSTGGWDEQFF.

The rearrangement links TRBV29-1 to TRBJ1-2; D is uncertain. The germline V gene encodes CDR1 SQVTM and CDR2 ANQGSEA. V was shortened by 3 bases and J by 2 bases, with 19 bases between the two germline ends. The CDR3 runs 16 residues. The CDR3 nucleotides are TGCAGCGTTGATTACAGTCCGCTAGGGCCCAACTATGGCTACACCTTC. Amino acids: CSVDYSPLGPNYGYTF. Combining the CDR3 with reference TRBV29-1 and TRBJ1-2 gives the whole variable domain SAVISQKPSRDICQRGTSLTIQCQVDSQVTMMFWYRQQPGQSLTLIATANQGSEATYESGFVIDKFPISRPNLTFSTLTVSNMSPEDSSIYLCSVDYSPLGPNYGYTFGSGTRLTVV.

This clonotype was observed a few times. In nucleotides, the CDR3 is TGTGCCAGCAGTTCCCCGGCCCAGCAGCATTTT. Encoded protein: CASSSPAQQHF. The V and J genes are TRBV28 and TRBJ1-5; no reliable D call. The CDR3 contains 11 residues. Trimming cost V 4 bases and J 13 bases, with 11 bases left between them. Germline V CDR1 and CDR2: MDHEN, SYDVKM.

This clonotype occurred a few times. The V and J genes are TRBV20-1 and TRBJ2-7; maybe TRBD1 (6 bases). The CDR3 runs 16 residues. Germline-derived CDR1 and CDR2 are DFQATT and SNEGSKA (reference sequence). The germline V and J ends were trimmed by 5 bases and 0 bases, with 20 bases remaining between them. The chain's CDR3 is CSALSGRAGASYEQYF. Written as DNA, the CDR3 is TGCAGTGCTCTTAGTGGGCGGGCAGGGGCCTCCTACGAGCAGTACTTC.

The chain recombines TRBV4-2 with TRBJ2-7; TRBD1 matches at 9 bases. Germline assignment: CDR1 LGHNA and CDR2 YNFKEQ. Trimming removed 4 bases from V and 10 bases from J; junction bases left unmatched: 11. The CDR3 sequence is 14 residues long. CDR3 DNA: TGTGCCAGCAGCCCGGGACAGGGAGAGGAGTCCCAGTACTTC. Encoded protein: CASSPGQGEESQYF.

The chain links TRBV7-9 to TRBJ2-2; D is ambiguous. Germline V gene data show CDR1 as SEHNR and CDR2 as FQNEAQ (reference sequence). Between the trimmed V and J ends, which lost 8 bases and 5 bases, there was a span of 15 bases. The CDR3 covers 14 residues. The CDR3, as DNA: TGTGCCAGCCAGAAAGGGCTAGTAACCGGGGAGCTGTTTTTT. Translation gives CASQKGLVTGELFF.

The CDR3 sequence is CASSSEETQFF. The CDR3 region has the DNA TGTGCCAGCAGCTCCGAAGAGACCCAGTTCTTC. V and J are TRBV7-9 and TRBJ2-1; no reliable D call. Between the trimmed V and J ends, which lost 4 bases and 13 bases, there was a span of 11 bases. This CDR3 contains 11 residues. Germline V gives CDR1 SEHNR, CDR2 FQNEAQ (reference sequence).

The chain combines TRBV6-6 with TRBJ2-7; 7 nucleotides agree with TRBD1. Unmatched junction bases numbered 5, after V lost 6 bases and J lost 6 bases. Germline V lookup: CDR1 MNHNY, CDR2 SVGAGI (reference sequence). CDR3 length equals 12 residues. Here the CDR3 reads CASSIGGVEQYF. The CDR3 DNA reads TGTGCCAGCAGCATAGGGGGCGTCGAGCAGTACTTC.

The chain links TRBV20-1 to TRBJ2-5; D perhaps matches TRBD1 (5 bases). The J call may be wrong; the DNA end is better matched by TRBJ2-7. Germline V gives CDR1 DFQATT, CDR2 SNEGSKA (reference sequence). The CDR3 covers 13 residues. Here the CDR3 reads CSASRGSQYEQYF. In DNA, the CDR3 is TGCAGTGCTAGTAGGGGCTCTCAGTACGAGCAGTACTTC.

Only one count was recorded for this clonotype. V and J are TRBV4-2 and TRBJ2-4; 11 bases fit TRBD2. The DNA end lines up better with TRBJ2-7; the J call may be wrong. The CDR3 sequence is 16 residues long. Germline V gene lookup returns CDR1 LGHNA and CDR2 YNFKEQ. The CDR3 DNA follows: TGTGCCAGCAGCCAAGTTAGCGGGGGGGACTACTACGAGCAGTACTTC. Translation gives CASSQVSGGDYYEQYF.

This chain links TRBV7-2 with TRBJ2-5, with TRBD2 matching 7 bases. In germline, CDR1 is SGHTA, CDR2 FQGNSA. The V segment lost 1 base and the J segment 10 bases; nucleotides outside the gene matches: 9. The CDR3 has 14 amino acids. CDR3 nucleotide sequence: TGTGCCAGCAGCTTAGACTGGCGGGGGAAGGACCAGTACTTC. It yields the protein CASSLDWRGKDQYF.

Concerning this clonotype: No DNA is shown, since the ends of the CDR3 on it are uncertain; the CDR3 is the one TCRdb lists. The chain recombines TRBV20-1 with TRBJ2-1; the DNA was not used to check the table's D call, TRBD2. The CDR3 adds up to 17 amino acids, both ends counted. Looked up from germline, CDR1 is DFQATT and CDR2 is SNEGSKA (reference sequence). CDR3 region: CGASTSGGPNRRGEQFF.

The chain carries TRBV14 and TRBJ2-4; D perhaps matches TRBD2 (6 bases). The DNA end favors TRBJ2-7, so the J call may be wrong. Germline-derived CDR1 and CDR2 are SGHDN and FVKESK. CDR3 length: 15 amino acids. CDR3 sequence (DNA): TGTGCCAGCAGCCAAGAAAGGGAGGTATCCTACGAGCAGTACTTC. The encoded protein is CASSQEREVSYEQYF.

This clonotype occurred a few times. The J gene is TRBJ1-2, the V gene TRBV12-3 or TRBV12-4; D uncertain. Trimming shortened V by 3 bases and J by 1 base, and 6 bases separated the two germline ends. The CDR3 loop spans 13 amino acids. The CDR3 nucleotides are TGTGCCAGCAGTTTTCCGGATAACTATGGCTACACCTTC. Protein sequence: CASSFPDNYGYTF.

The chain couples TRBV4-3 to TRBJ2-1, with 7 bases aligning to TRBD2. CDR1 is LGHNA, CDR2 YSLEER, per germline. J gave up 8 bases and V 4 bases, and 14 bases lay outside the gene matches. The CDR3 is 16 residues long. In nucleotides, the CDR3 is TGCGCCAGCAGCCCTCAACTGGGGGAGGGTATCGATGAGCAGTTCTTC. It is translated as CASSPQLGEGIDEQFF.

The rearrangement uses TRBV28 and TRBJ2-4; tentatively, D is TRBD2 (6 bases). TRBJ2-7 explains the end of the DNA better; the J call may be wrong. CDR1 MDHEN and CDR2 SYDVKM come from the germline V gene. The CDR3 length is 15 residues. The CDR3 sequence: CASKGPTTRPYEQYF. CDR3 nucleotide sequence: TGTGCCAGCAAGGGCCCTACGACTAGGCCTTACGAGCAGTACTTC.

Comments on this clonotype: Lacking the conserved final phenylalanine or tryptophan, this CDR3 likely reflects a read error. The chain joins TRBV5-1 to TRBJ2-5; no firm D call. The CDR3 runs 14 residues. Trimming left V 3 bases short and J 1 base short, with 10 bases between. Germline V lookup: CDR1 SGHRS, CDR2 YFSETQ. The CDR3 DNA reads TGCGCCAGCAGCTCGCATCCCGTCCAAGAGACCCAGTACAAC. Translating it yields CASSSHPVQETQYN.

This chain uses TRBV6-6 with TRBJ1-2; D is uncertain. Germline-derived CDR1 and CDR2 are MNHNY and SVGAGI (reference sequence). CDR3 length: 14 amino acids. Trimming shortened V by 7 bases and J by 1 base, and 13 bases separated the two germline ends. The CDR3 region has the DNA TGTGCCAGCACTGGTTTTCCGGTTAACTATGGCTACACCTTC. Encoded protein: CASTGFPVNYGYTF.